A selection of T cell receptor beta chains follows, all from one sample in a study of blood T cell repertoires in COVID-19. The repertoire was sequenced with immunoSEQ multiplex PCR; TCRdb's copy has only in-frame clones and lacks some. The sample has over 130,000 clones, roughly 80% seen once. Source material: peripheral blood. The receptors originated from a man between 65 and 85 years old with acute or convalescent COVID-19. Each CDR3 is given with its conserved first and last residue. A D gene is named only where the DNA matches it firmly. Only some rows state a clone size, as once, few, many or a class for expanded clones.

cdr3_aa: CASSTSGSPYEQYF
cdr3_nt: TGTGCCAGCAGTACTAGCGGGAGTCCTTACGAGCAGTACTTC
v_call: TRBV27
clone_size: .
j_call: TRBJ2-7
d_call: TRBD2

cdr3_aa: CASILDAGYNEQFF
cdr3_nt: TGTGCCAGCATCTTGGATGCAGGTTACAATGAGCAGTTCTTC
v_call: TRBV5-5
clone_size: .
j_call: TRBJ2-1
d_call: .

cdr3_aa: CASSTNTGGGYTF
cdr3_nt: TGTGCCAGCAGCACCAACACGGGGGGTGGCTACACCTTC
v_call: TRBV5-4
clone_size: .
j_call: TRBJ1-2
d_call: .

cdr3_aa: CASSPQGDPEQYF
cdr3_nt: TGTGCCAGTAGCCCACAGGGGGATCCCGAGCAGTACTTC
v_call: TRBV28
clone_size: few
j_call: TRBJ2-7
d_call: TRBD1

cdr3_aa: CASSERGGAPYEQYF
cdr3_nt: TGCGCCAGCAGTGAGCGTGGCGGGGCCCCCTACGAGCAGTACTTC
v_call: TRBV10-2
clone_size: once
j_call: TRBJ2-7
d_call: .

cdr3_aa: CASNPRDRGGELFF
cdr3_nt: TGTGCCAGCAACCCGAGGGACAGGGGGGGGGAGCTGTTTTTT
v_call: TRBV27
clone_size: .
j_call: TRBJ2-2
d_call: TRBD1

cdr3_aa: CASRSPGGGGHYNEQFF
cdr3_nt: TGTGCCAGCAGGTCCCCGGGAGGGGGCGGCCACTACAATGAGCAGTTCTTC
v_call: TRBV25-1
clone_size: .
j_call: TRBJ2-1
d_call: .

cdr3_aa: CASSSIRTDTNYGYTF
cdr3_nt: TGTGCCAGCAGCTCCATCCGGACAGACACTAACTATGGCTACACCTTC
v_call: TRBV5-4
clone_size: .
j_call: TRBJ1-2
d_call: .

cdr3_aa: CASSETRRFGELFF
cdr3_nt: TGTGCCAGCAGTGAAACCAGGAGGTTCGGGGAGCTGTTTTTT
v_call: TRBV6-4
clone_size: few
j_call: TRBJ2-2
d_call: .

cdr3_aa: CASSDRGQWNTGELFF
cdr3_nt: TGTGCCAGCTCCGACAGGGGGCAGTGGAACACCGGGGAGCTGTTTTTT
v_call: TRBV9
clone_size: once
j_call: TRBJ2-2
d_call: TRBD1

cdr3_aa: CASSTTAQGGTEAFF
cdr3_nt: TGTGCCAGTAGTACGACCGCACAGGGGGGGACTGAAGCTTTCTTT
v_call: TRBV19
clone_size: .
j_call: TRBJ1-1
d_call: TRBD1

cdr3_aa: CASSGGVGAGNQPQHF
cdr3_nt: TGTGCCAGCAGCGGGGGCGTGGGGGCTGGCAATCAGCCCCAGCATTTT
v_call: TRBV9
clone_size: .
j_call: TRBJ1-5
d_call: .

cdr3_aa: CATSRGRDRDNQPQHF
cdr3_nt: TGTGCCACCAGCAGGGGCCGGGACAGGGACAATCAGCCCCAGCATTTT
v_call: TRBV15
clone_size: .
j_call: TRBJ1-5
d_call: TRBD1

cdr3_aa: CASSYSTGTAAHF
cdr3_nt: TGTGCCAGCAGTTACTCGACAGGGACGGCGGCTCACTTT
v_call: TRBV6-5
clone_size: .
j_call: TRBJ1-6
d_call: TRBD1

cdr3_aa: CASSDMQTTGNTIYF
cdr3_nt: TGTGCCAGCAGTGATATGCAGACAACTGGAAACACCATATATTTT
v_call: TRBV6-1
clone_size: .
j_call: TRBJ1-3
d_call: .

cdr3_aa: CASSRMGTGMNSPLHF
cdr3_nt: TGTGCCAGCAGCCGCATGGGGACAGGGATGAATTCACCCCTCCACTTT
v_call: TRBV7-3
clone_size: .
j_call: TRBJ1-6
d_call: TRBD1

cdr3_aa: CATSGGGDEKLFF
cdr3_nt: TGTGCCACCAGTGGGGGGGGAGACGAAAAACTGTTTTTT
v_call: TRBV24-1
clone_size: .
j_call: TRBJ1-4
d_call: .

cdr3_aa: CASSQGQGAAEQYF
cdr3_nt: TGTGCCAGCAGCCAAGGACAGGGGGCGGCCGAGCAGTACTTC
v_call: TRBV28
clone_size: .
j_call: TRBJ2-7
d_call: TRBD1

cdr3_aa: CSASLGSVSYNEQFF
cdr3_nt: TGCAGTGCTAGTCTTGGAAGCGTCTCCTACAATGAGCAGTTCTTC
v_call: TRBV20-1
clone_size: .
j_call: TRBJ2-1
d_call: .

cdr3_aa: CASSSPGTGNQPQHF
cdr3_nt: TGTGCCAGCAGTTCACCGGGTACGGGCAATCAGCCCCAGCATTTT
v_call: TRBV28
clone_size: .
j_call: TRBJ1-5
d_call: .

cdr3_aa: CASSTGLAGQSGATQYF
cdr3_nt: TGCGCCAGCAGCACTGGACTAGCGGGGCAAAGCGGGGCTACGCAGTATTTT
v_call: TRBV5-1
clone_size: .
j_call: TRBJ2-3
d_call: TRBD2

cdr3_aa: CASSLPGLAGTDTQYF
cdr3_nt: TGTGCCAGCAGCCTCCCGGGACTAGCGGGCACAGATACGCAGTATTTT
v_call: TRBV13
clone_size: .
j_call: TRBJ2-3
d_call: TRBD2

cdr3_aa: CAWSVGLSGNTIYF
cdr3_nt: TGTGCCTGGAGTGTCGGACTGTCTGGAAACACCATATATTTT
v_call: TRBV30
clone_size: .
j_call: TRBJ1-3
d_call: .

cdr3_aa: CAWSVLSGNTIYF
cdr3_nt: TGTGCCTGGAGTGTACTGTCTGGAAACACCATATATTTT
v_call: TRBV30
clone_size: .
j_call: TRBJ1-3
d_call: .

cdr3_aa: CATSDFSMTGEEQFF
cdr3_nt: TGTGCCACCAGTGATTTCTCCATGACCGGGGAAGAGCAGTTCTTC
v_call: TRBV24-1
clone_size: .
j_call: TRBJ2-1
d_call: .

cdr3_aa: CASSSGSGSSNEQFF
cdr3_nt: TGCGCCAGCAGCAGCGGTAGCGGGAGTTCCAATGAGCAGTTCTTC
v_call: TRBV5-1
clone_size: .
j_call: TRBJ2-1
d_call: TRBD2

cdr3_aa: CASSQSTSGHLSTEAFF
cdr3_nt: TGTGCCAGCAGTCAATCCACCTCGGGACACCTATCGACTGAAGCTTTCTTT
v_call: TRBV6-6
clone_size: .
j_call: TRBJ1-1
d_call: .

cdr3_aa: CAIRDRGGYTF
cdr3_nt: TGTGCCATCAGGGACAGGGGAGGCTACACCTTC
v_call: TRBV10-3
clone_size: .
j_call: TRBJ1-2
d_call: TRBD1

cdr3_aa: CASSPRGGGLDADTQYF
cdr3_nt: TGTGCCAGCAGCCCCCGCGGGGGCGGGTTGGACGCAGATACGCAGTATTTT
v_call: TRBV9
clone_size: .
j_call: TRBJ2-3
d_call: .

cdr3_aa: CASSQVSAGTGELFF
cdr3_nt: TGTGCCAGCAGCCAAGTCAGCGCGGGCACCGGGGAGCTGTTTTTT
v_call: TRBV3-1/TRBV3-2
clone_size: once
j_call: TRBJ2-2
d_call: .

cdr3_aa: CASFPGQGPAGELFF
cdr3_nt: TGTGCCAGTTTTCCGGGACAGGGTCCGGCCGGGGAGCTGTTTTTT
v_call: TRBV19
clone_size: .
j_call: TRBJ2-2
d_call: TRBD1

cdr3_aa: CASRGRDTQYF
cdr3_nt: TGTGCCAGCAGGGGCCGGGATACGCAGTATTTT
v_call: TRBV7-8
clone_size: .
j_call: TRBJ2-3
d_call: .

cdr3_aa: CASSYLTGSGNTIYF
cdr3_nt: TGTGCCAGCAGTTACCTCACAGGGTCTGGAAACACCATATATTTT
v_call: TRBV6-5
clone_size: few
j_call: TRBJ1-3
d_call: .

cdr3_aa: CASSRGSYNSPLHF
cdr3_nt: TGTGCCAGCAGCCGGGGGTCCTATAATTCACCCCTCCACTTT
v_call: TRBV5-6
clone_size: .
j_call: TRBJ1-6
d_call: .

cdr3_aa: CASSLARDRGNEKLFF
cdr3_nt: TGTGCCAGCAGCTTAGCGCGGGACAGAGGTAATGAAAAACTGTTTTTT
v_call: TRBV7-9
clone_size: .
j_call: TRBJ1-4
d_call: TRBD1

cdr3_aa: CASSLAGGNTEAFF
cdr3_nt: TGTGCCAGCAGTTTGGCAGGGGGGAACACTGAAGCTTTCTTT
v_call: TRBV27
clone_size: few
j_call: TRBJ1-1
d_call: TRBD1

cdr3_aa: CASSQERAGGRGDTQYF
cdr3_nt: TGTGCCAGCAGCCAAGAAAGAGCGGGGGGGCGTGGAGATACGCAGTATTTT
v_call: TRBV4-2
clone_size: .
j_call: TRBJ2-3
d_call: TRBD2

cdr3_aa: CASRTSGPSYNEQFF
cdr3_nt: TGTGCCAGCAGGACTAGCGGGCCCTCCTACAATGAGCAGTTCTTC
v_call: TRBV19
clone_size: .
j_call: TRBJ2-1
d_call: TRBD2

cdr3_aa: CASSSTGFTGELFF
cdr3_nt: TGCGCCAGCAGCTCAACAGGGTTCACCGGGGAGCTGTTTTTT
v_call: TRBV5-1
clone_size: once
j_call: TRBJ2-2
d_call: .

cdr3_aa: CASSRDSWDSPLHF
cdr3_nt: TGTGCCAGTAGTCGGGACAGTTGGGATTCACCCCTCCACTTT
v_call: TRBV19
clone_size: .
j_call: TRBJ1-6
d_call: TRBD1

cdr3_aa: CASSLGGHPNEKLFF
cdr3_nt: TGTGCCAGCAGCTTAGGGGGACACCCAAATGAAAAACTGTTTTTT
v_call: TRBV7-2
clone_size: once
j_call: TRBJ1-4
d_call: .

cdr3_aa: CASSKGRPPSGNTIYF
cdr3_nt: TGTGCCAGCAGCAAAGGGAGGCCCCCCTCTGGAAACACCATATATTTT
v_call: TRBV21-1
clone_size: .
j_call: TRBJ1-3
d_call: .

cdr3_aa: CAISDRGQSTSGNTIYF
cdr3_nt: TGTGCCATCAGTGATAGGGGCCAGTCGACCTCTGGAAACACCATATATTTT
v_call: TRBV10-3
clone_size: .
j_call: TRBJ1-3
d_call: .

cdr3_aa: CASSRSRTPDANYGYTF
cdr3_nt: TGTGCCAGCAGCCGTAGTAGGACTCCAGACGCTAACTATGGCTACACCTTC
v_call: TRBV11-2
clone_size: few
j_call: TRBJ1-2
d_call: .

cdr3_aa: CASSSGQGAGDTQYF
cdr3_nt: TGCGCCAGCAGCTCGGGACAGGGGGCCGGAGATACGCAGTATTTT
v_call: TRBV5-1
clone_size: .
j_call: TRBJ2-3
d_call: TRBD1

cdr3_aa: CASSPGGSEAFF
cdr3_nt: TGTGCCAGCTCACCGGGGGGTTCTGAAGCTTTCTTT
v_call: TRBV18
clone_size: few
j_call: TRBJ1-1
d_call: .

cdr3_aa: CASSHDRGRGEKLFF
cdr3_nt: TGTGCCAGCTCACACGACAGGGGGCGAGGGGAAAAACTGTTTTTT
v_call: TRBV18
clone_size: .
j_call: TRBJ1-4
d_call: TRBD1

cdr3_aa: CASSDTGMDSPLHF
cdr3_nt: TGTGCCAGCAGCGATACAGGGATGGATTCACCCCTCCACTTT
v_call: TRBV3-1/TRBV3-2
clone_size: .
j_call: TRBJ1-6
d_call: .

cdr3_aa: CASSEGHQPQHF
cdr3_nt: TGTGCCAGCAGTGAAGGGCATCAGCCCCAGCATTTT
v_call: TRBV6-1
clone_size: few
j_call: TRBJ1-5
d_call: .

cdr3_aa: CASSVLSGYEDTQYF
cdr3_nt: TGTGCCAGCAGCGTACTCAGCGGTTACGAAGATACGCAGTATTTT
v_call: TRBV9
clone_size: few
j_call: TRBJ2-3
d_call: .

cdr3_aa: CASSFGSGSTDTQYF
cdr3_nt: TGCGCCAGCAGCTTCGGGAGCGGGAGCACAGATACGCAGTATTTT
v_call: TRBV5-1
clone_size: .
j_call: TRBJ2-3
d_call: .

cdr3_aa: CASSVESHNSPLHF
cdr3_nt: TGTGCCAGCAGCGTAGAGAGCCATAATTCACCCCTCCACTTT
v_call: TRBV9
clone_size: .
j_call: TRBJ1-6
d_call: .

cdr3_aa: CASSVAGTSGVFEQFF
cdr3_nt: TGTGCCAGCAGCGTAGCTGGGACTAGCGGGGTATTTGAGCAGTTCTTC
v_call: TRBV9
clone_size: .
j_call: TRBJ2-1
d_call: TRBD2

cdr3_aa: CASGLEGAGDTQYF
cdr3_nt: TGTGCTAGTGGTTTAGAGGGGGCAGGAGATACGCAGTATTTT
v_call: TRBV12-5
clone_size: .
j_call: TRBJ2-3
d_call: TRBD1

cdr3_aa: CASSRDSDTNEQFF
cdr3_nt: TGTGCCAGCAGTCGGGACTCCGACACGAATGAGCAGTTCTTC
v_call: TRBV6-5
clone_size: .
j_call: TRBJ2-1
d_call: .